This passage covers 5 T cell receptor beta chains from one sample sequenced in a study of CD8+CD57+ T cells in acquired aplastic anemia. Profiling of TCR beta VDJ combinations and CDR3 sequences used genomic DNA as template. MiXCR, applied by TCRdb to the reads, yields one record per CDR3 protein. Counted here are tens of thousands of distinct CDR3 sequences, about 45% occurring once; the ten biggest clones make up 60% to 75%. The sequenced sample was sorted CD4+, CD8+, or CD8+CD57+ T cells (not recorded which) from PBMCs. Receptors were obtained from a human donor in good health, serving as a control.

The chain links TRBV29-1 to TRBJ2-1; D ambiguous. The J call may not be correct, given that the DNA end is closer to TRBJ2-5. This CDR3 comprises 12 residues. CDR1 SQVTM and CDR2 ANQGSEA come from the germline V gene. The CDR3 loop reads CSVVRSEETQYF. As DNA, the CDR3 is TGCAGCGTTGTCCGGAGCGAAGAGACCCAGTACTTC.

V gene TRBV19 combines with J gene TRBJ2-5; D is unresolved. This CDR3 comprises 13 residues. Trimming took 10 bases from V and 0 from J, leaving 12 bases between them. The germline gives CDR1 LNHDA, CDR2 SQIVND (reference sequence). Written as DNA, the CDR3 is TGTGCCACCGACACCGGAAACCAAGAGACCCAGTACTTC. It encodes CATDTGNQETQYF.

Remarks on this clonotype: One end of the junction fails to match germline, which may point to a read error. The chain is built from TRBV15 and TRBJ2-5; no definite D call. Germline CDR1 reads LNHNV; CDR2 reads YYDKDF (reference sequence). The CDR3 is 14 amino acids. For the CDR3, the DNA is TGTGCCACCAGCAGAAGGGCGGTACAAGGGACCCAGTACTTC. Translating it yields CATSRRAVQGTQYF.

The CDR3 region is CSAPLRGGARYEQYF. DNA of the CDR3: TGCAGCGCTCCCCTCAGGGGGGGCGCACGGTACGAGCAGTACTTC. The rearrangement joins TRBV29-1 to TRBJ2-7; D is tentatively TRBD1 or TRBD2 (7 bases each). The germline V and J ends were trimmed by 7 bases and 4 bases, with 23 bases remaining between them. The CDR3 extends over 15 amino acids. Germline CDR1 is SQVTM and CDR2 is ANQGSEA.

This clonotype was counted many times. V is TRBV13 and J is TRBJ2-7; tentatively, D is TRBD2 (5 bases). This CDR3 region has 14 residues. V lost 5 bases and J 5 bases, leaving 16 bases between the germline ends. The germline CDR1 and CDR2 sequences are PRHDT and FYEKMQ (reference sequence). The CDR3 nucleotides read TGTGCCAGCAGCCCGGACGGGAACGTCCACGAGCAGTACTTC. Translation gives CASSPDGNVHEQYF.